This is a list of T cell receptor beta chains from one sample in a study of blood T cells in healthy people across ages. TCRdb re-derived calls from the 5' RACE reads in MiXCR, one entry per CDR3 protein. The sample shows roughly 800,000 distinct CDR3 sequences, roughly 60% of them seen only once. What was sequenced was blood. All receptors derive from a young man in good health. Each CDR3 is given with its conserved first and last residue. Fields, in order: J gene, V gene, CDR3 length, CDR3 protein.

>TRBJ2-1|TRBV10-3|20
CAISESGRGLASSEAKEQFF
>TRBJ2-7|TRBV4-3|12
CASSQGRHEQYF
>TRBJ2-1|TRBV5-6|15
CASSLTSGFYNEQFF
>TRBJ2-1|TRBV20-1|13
CSAGAELHNEQFF
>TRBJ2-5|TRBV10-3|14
CAIGGQGAMETQYF
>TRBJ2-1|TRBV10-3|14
CAISTSGSYNEQFF
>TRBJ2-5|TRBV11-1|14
CASSLSQSQETQYF
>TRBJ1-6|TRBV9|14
CASSVGGGHSPLHF
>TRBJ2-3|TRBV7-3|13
CASKRGWSDTQYF
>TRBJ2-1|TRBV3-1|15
CASSQTQGRYNEQFF
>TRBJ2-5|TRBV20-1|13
CSAKAGRTKTQYF
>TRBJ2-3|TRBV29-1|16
CSVDRRLAGGTDTQYF
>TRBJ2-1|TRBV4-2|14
CASSQESGSDEQFF
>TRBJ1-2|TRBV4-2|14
CASSQLGADGGYTF
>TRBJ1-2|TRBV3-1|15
CASSQSWGRESGYTF
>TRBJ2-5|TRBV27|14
CASSPDRVLETQYF
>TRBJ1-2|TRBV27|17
CASSLMGQPSWGYGYTF
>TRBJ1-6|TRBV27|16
CASSIPGPHGVSPLHF
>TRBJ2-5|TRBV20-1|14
CSANPGLADNEQYF
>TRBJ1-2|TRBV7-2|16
CASSSRDRGRSVGYTF
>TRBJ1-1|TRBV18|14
CASSPLQGDTEAFF
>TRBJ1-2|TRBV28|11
CAASRGEGYTF
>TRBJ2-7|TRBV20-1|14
CSARLAGAPYEQYF
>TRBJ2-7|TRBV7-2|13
CASSLILAYEQYF
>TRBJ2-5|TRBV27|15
CASSSPGTGAREQYF
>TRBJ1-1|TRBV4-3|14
CASSPSPGDTEAFF
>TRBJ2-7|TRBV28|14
CASSPPAKNYEQYF
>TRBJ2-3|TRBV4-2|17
CASSQEGDGTSTDTQYF
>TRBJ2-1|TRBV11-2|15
CASSWSSAVYNEQFF
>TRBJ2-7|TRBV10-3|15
CAISESTGASYEQYF